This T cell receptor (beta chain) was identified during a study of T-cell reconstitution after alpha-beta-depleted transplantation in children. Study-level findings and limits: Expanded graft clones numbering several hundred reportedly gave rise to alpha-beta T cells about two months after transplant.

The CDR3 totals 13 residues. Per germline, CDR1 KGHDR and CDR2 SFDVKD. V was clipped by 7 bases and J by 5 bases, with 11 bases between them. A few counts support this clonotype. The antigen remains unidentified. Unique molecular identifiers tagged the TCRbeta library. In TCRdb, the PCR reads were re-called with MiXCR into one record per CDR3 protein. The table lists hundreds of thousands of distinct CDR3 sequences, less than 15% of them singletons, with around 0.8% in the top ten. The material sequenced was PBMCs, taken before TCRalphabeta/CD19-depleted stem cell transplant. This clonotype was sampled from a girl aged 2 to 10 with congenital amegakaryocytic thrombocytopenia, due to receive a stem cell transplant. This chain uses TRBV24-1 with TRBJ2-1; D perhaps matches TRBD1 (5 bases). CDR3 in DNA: TGTGCCACCAGCCCAGGGAAGAACAATGAGCAGTTCTTC. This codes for CATSPGKNNEQFF.